Presented here are 21 T cell receptor beta chains from one specimen sequenced in a study of beta chain features in type 1 diabetes. Study-level points and caveats: Among patients with Type 1 diabetes, TCRB CDR3s were moderately but significantly shorter in every one of the four CD4+ subsets.

All of the isolated RNA was reverse transcribed, so expressed TCRB transcripts were sequenced. The protocol was immunoSEQ multiplex PCR, while the TCRdb copy is restricted to in-frame clones and leaves out a portion. The sample yields 630,000 or so clones, 11% to 15% seen once. These receptors have no identified antigens. The sequenced sample consisted of naive CD4+ T cells from blood. The receptors originated from a man aged 18 to 30 with type 1 diabetes.

This clone was seen a handful of times. The chain combines TRBV2 with TRBJ2-5; TRBD2 agrees at 10 bases. J gave up 3 bases and V 8 bases, and 9 bases lay outside the gene matches. CDR1 is SNHLY, CDR2 FYNNEI, per germline. CDR3 length: 15 amino acids. CDR3 region: CASQSESGGEETQYF. Here the CDR3 DNA reads TGTGCCAGCCAGTCGGAAAGCGGGGGGGAAGAGACCCAGTACTTC. Variable domain in full (rest from reference TRBV2 and TRBJ2-5): EPEVTQTPSHQVTQMGQEVILRCVPISNHLYFYWYRQILGQKVEFLVSFYNNEISEKSEIFDDQFSVERPDGSNFTLKIRSTKLEDSAMYFCASQSESGGEETQYFGPGTRLLVL.

The genes are TRBV18 and TRBJ2-1; no firm D call. The CDR3 consists of 15 residues. Germline V lookup: CDR1 KGHSH, CDR2 LQKENI. Trimming removed 3 bases from V and 9 bases from J, with 18 bases in between. In nucleotides, the CDR3 is TGTGCCAGCTCACCCGGAGAAGGAGAAGGCAGTGAGCAGTTCTTC. Translation: CASSPGEGEGSEQFF.

The rearrangement links TRBV25-1 to TRBJ2-7; 9 nucleotides agree with TRBD1. The ends lost 4 bases at V and 4 bases at J; junction bases unmatched: 8. CDR1 and CDR2 (germline): MGHDK, SYGVNS. This CDR3 is built from 15 residues. CDR3 in amino acids: CASSARDRDDYEQYF. The CDR3 region has the DNA TGTGCCAGCAGTGCTCGGGACAGGGACGATTACGAGCAGTACTTC.

CDR3 bases: TGTGCCAGCGGGACAGGGGCACCCACCACCGGGGAGCTGTTTTTT. Amino acids: CASGTGAPTTGELFF. The gene calls are TRBV7-9 and TRBJ2-2; 10 bases match TRBD1. The V and J ends lost 8 bases and 4 bases, in that order; junction bases with no gene match: 7. Germline-derived CDR1 and CDR2 are SEHNR and FQNEAQ (reference sequence). The CDR3 is 15 residues long.

The V and J genes are TRBV6-5 and TRBJ1-5, with D unclear. Trimming pared 0 bases from V and 4 bases from J, leaving 10 bases between. The CDR3 loop spans 15 amino acids. The germline gives CDR1 MNHEY, CDR2 SVGAGI. The CDR3 spells CASSYSTAANQPQHF. CDR3 nucleotides: TGTGCCAGCAGTTACTCGACGGCAGCAAATCAGCCCCAGCATTTT.

This clone was seen a handful of times. The genes are TRBV28 and TRBJ2-1; TRBD1 matches 9 bases. The CDR3 runs to 14 residues. J was trimmed by 7 bases and V by 3 bases; bases with no gene match: 4. CDR1 and CDR2 (germline): MDHEN, SYDVKM. CDR3 protein: CASSFLGQGNEQFF. CDR3 coding DNA: TGTGCCAGCAGTTTTCTAGGACAGGGGAATGAGCAGTTCTTC.

This clone was recorded a few times. V gene TRBV7-3 combines with J gene TRBJ2-3; the D gene is possibly TRBD1 (6 bases). Looked up from germline, CDR1 is SGHTA and CDR2 is FQGTGA. V shed 5 bases and J shed 0 bases, with 12 bases lying between them. CDR3 length: 15 amino acids. The CDR3 DNA is TGTGCCAGCAGCCTTCAGGGGTCTAGCACAGATACGCAGTATTTT. Its translation: CASSLQGSSTDTQYF. Drawing the rest from reference TRBV7-3 and TRBJ2-3, the complete variable domain is GAGVSQTPSNKVTEKGKYVELRCDPISGHTALYWYRQSLGQGPEFLIYFQGTGAADDSGLPNDRFFAVRPEGSVSTLKIQRTERGDSAVYLCASSLQGSSTDTQYFGPGTRLTVL.

The sample holds a few counts of this clone. This rearrangement joins TRBV10-3 to TRBJ2-1; D unresolved. CDR1 and CDR2 from the germline V gene are ENHRY and SYGVKD. The CDR3 is made up of 14 amino acids. The germline V and J ends were trimmed by 7 bases and 8 bases, with 18 bases remaining between them. The CDR3 DNA follows: TGTGCCATCACCCATCGAGGAGAATTTGATGAGCAGTTCTTC. This codes for CAITHRGEFDEQFF.

The chain combines TRBV11-2 with TRBJ2-1; 7 bases map to TRBD2. Per germline, CDR1 SGHAT and CDR2 FQNNGV. CDR3 length: 14 residues. J lost 9 bases, V lost 5 bases, and 10 bases had no gene match. CDR3 nucleotides: TGTGCCAGCAGCGCACGGGCGGGGAGGGCTGAGCAGTTCTTC. This translates into CASSARAGRAEQFF.

This rearrangement joins TRBV7-2 to TRBJ2-3, with 9 bases identical to TRBD1. V dropped 5 bases and J dropped 4; count of bases not matched to a gene: 4. The CDR3 extends over 14 amino acids. From germline, CDR1 is SGHTA and CDR2 FQGNSA. The chain's CDR3 is CASSGTGWADTQYF. DNA of the CDR3: TGTGCCAGCAGCGGGACAGGGTGGGCAGATACGCAGTATTTT.

The sample holds a few counts of this clone. The chain links TRBV5-1 to TRBJ2-1, with D possibly TRBD2 on 6 matching bases. This CDR3 comprises 13 residues. Trimming pared 1 base from V and 9 bases from J, leaving 11 bases between. The germline V gene encodes CDR1 SGHRS and CDR2 YFSETQ. The CDR3 sequence is CASSLTSSSEQFF. Here the CDR3 DNA reads TGCGCCAGCAGCTTGACTAGCTCTAGTGAGCAGTTCTTC.

The V gene is TRBV28, the J gene TRBJ2-1; D gene unclear. CDR1 and CDR2 from the germline V gene are MDHEN and SYDVKM. V lost 4 bases, J lost 2 bases, and 15 bases lay in between. The CDR3 contains 16 residues. Here the CDR3 reads CASSSLTPQAYNEQFF. CDR3 in DNA: TGTGCCAGCAGTTCCCTGACTCCTCAGGCCTACAATGAGCAGTTCTTC. The full variable domain, rest sourced from reference TRBV28 and TRBJ2-1, is DVKVTQSSRYLVKRTGEKVFLECVQDMDHENMFWYRQDPGLGLRLIYFSYDVKMKEKGDIPEGYSVSREKKERFSLILESASTNQTSMYLCASSSLTPQAYNEQFFGPGTRLTVL.

This clone was counted a few times. The chain couples TRBV5-1 to TRBJ2-1, with 11 bases fitting TRBD2. This CDR3 is 14 amino acids long. V was clipped by 2 bases and J by 9 bases; unmatched bases: 4. Germline-derived CDR1 and CDR2 are SGHRS and YFSETQ. This CDR3 reads CASSFSGGAGEQFF. CDR3 DNA: TGCGCCAGCAGCTTTAGCGGGGGGGCTGGTGAGCAGTTCTTC.

Worth noting for this clone: Other nucleotide sequences in the sample specify the same CDR3. The V call is TRBV5-1, the J call TRBJ2-7, with TRBD1 matching over 8 bases. CDR3 length: 12 residues. The J segment lost 0 bases and the V segment lost 7 bases, leaving 0 bases of the junction unmatched. Germline values: CDR1 SGHRS, CDR2 YFSETQ. The CDR3 loop reads CASGQGSYEQYF. The CDR3 DNA is TGCGCCAGCGGACAGGGCTCCTACGAGCAGTACTTC.

This clone was counted only a few times. This sequence joins TRBV5-6 and TRBJ1-2; D gene uncertain. The CDR3 is 13 residues long. Looked up from germline, CDR1 is SGHDT and CDR2 is YYEEEE. V lost 0 bases, J lost 6 bases, and 9 bases lay in between. The CDR3: CASSLVLGDGYTF. The CDR3, as DNA: TGTGCCAGCAGCTTGGTTCTTGGGGATGGCTACACCTTC. The full variable domain, with the rest looked up from reference TRBV5-6 and TRBJ1-2, is DAGVTQSPTHLIKTRGQQVTLRCSPKSGHDTVSWYQQALGQGPQFIFQYYEEEERQRGNFPDRFSGHQFPNYSSELNVNALLLGDSALYLCASSLVLGDGYTFGSGTRLTVV.

The chain links TRBV7-2 to TRBJ1-1; D remains unclear. The CDR3 has 15 amino acids. V was trimmed by 6 bases and J by 1 base, leaving 15 bases between them. Germline V gene lookup returns CDR1 SGHTA and CDR2 FQGNSA. The CDR3 coding sequence is TGTGCCAGCAGGATTCCGTGGGTAGAGAACACTGAAGCTTTCTTT. Amino acids: CASRIPWVENTEAFF.

This clone has more than one count but fewer than ten. The chain employs TRBV9 and TRBJ2-1; D is uncertain. This CDR3 comprises 12 residues. V was pared by 4 bases and J by 8 bases, with 10 bases between. The germline CDR1 and CDR2 sequences are SGDLS and YYNGEE. DNA for the CDR3: TGTGCCAGCAGCCCTTCTCATGATGAGCAGTTCTTC. This codes for CASSPSHDEQFF.

The rearrangement joins TRBV9 to TRBJ2-3; 8 bases are shared with TRBD2. Germline CDR1 SGDLS, CDR2 YYNGEE. V dropped 6 bases and J dropped 5; count of bases not matched to a gene: 14. This CDR3 region has 16 residues. CDR3 DNA sequence: TGTGCCAGCACCAAACACTCGGGGGGGCAAGAAGATACGCAGTATTTT. Residues: CASTKHSGGQEDTQYF.

This clone has a handful of counts. The V and J genes are TRBV7-6 and TRBJ2-3; 11 bases fit TRBD1. Germline assignment: CDR1 SGHVS and CDR2 FNYEAQ. CDR3 length: 14 residues. J lost 4 bases, V lost 4 bases, and 1 base had no gene match. CDR3 bases: TGTGCCAGCAGCTCGGGACAGGGGGCAGATACGCAGTATTTT. It yields the protein CASSSGQGADTQYF.

The V and J genes are TRBV4-1 and TRBJ2-3; D is undetermined. Trimming removed 3 bases from V and 5 bases from J, with 9 bases in between. The CDR3 extends over 13 amino acids. Germline lookup yields CDR1 MGHRA and CDR2 YSYEKL. The CDR3 DNA is TGCGCCAGCAGCCAGCAAATTGGAGATACGCAGTATTTT. Translated: CASSQQIGDTQYF.

V usage is TRBV6-6 and J usage is TRBJ1-1; a weak D match, TRBD1 (5 bases). This CDR3 has 13 residues. The V gene's germline CDR1 is MNHNY and CDR2 SVGAGI (reference sequence). V lost 7 bases and J lost 1, with 10 bases in between. The CDR3 DNA follows: TGTGCCAGCAACCCGGACAAGAACACTGAAGCTTTCTTT. Translation gives CASNPDKNTEAFF.